Presented here are 21 T cell receptor beta chains from one specimen sequenced in a study of CD8 T cells in Susac syndrome. Reverse transcription used roughly 0.5 to 1 ug RNA and random hexamers. TCRdb passed the immunoSEQ multiplex PCR reads through MiXCR, listing each CDR3 protein once. Here the sample spans roughly 250,000 distinct CDR3 sequences, 95% to 97% being singletons. Sequenced: CD4+ T cells from PBMCs. Receptors were obtained from a human donor with Susac syndrome.

The chain carries TRBV21-1 and TRBJ1-2; the D segment call TRBD1 is taken from the table without a DNA check. TRBV21-1 is listed as a pseudogene. The CDR3 has 17 amino acids. The CDR3 DNA reads TGTGCCAGCAGCACGATCACAGGGTTCAGGAAGGATAAAAGAAACACCTTC. It specifies CASSTITGFRKDKRNTF.

The rearrangement joins TRBV12-3 or TRBV12-4 to TRBJ2-2, with D maybe TRBD1 (5 bases). This CDR3 region has 16 residues. V was cut by 5 bases and J by 0 bases, with 13 bases left in between. As DNA, the CDR3 is TGTGCCAGCAGTCGGACACCGAGCACGAACACCGGGGAGCTGTTTTTT. This sequence encodes CASSRTPSTNTGELFF.

V and J are TRBV27 and TRBJ2-1; D is possibly TRBD1 (5 bases). Germline values: CDR1 MNHEY, CDR2 SMNVEV (reference sequence). The CDR3 totals 15 residues. The V end lost 3 bases, the J end lost 2 bases, and 11 bases lay between the germline ends. The CDR3 sequence is CASSFSGFAYNEQFF. The CDR3 region has the DNA TGTGCCAGCAGTTTCTCAGGGTTCGCCTACAATGAGCAGTTCTTC.

The chain carries TRBV2 and TRBJ2-1, with 8 bases fitting TRBD1. Germline V CDR1 and CDR2: SNHLY, FYNNEI. Trimming took 6 bases from V and 5 from J; bases not matched to a gene: 3. The CDR3 sequence is 13 residues long. CDR3 residues: CASRLDRDNEQFF. The CDR3 DNA sequence: TGTGCCAGCAGGCTGGACAGGGACAATGAGCAGTTCTTC.

CDR3: CASSIGQSTEAFF. CDR3 bases: TGTGCCAGTAGTATCGGACAGTCCACTGAAGCTTTCTTT. The rearrangement joins TRBV7-6 to TRBJ1-1; possibly TRBD1 for D (6 bases). The ends were cut back, 9 bases at V and 4 bases at J, with 15 bases in the middle. The CDR3 is 13 residues long. Germline CDR1 is SGHVS and CDR2 is FNYEAQ.

The J gene is TRBJ1-1, the V gene TRBV10-3; D is unresolved. The ends were cut back, 3 bases at V and 5 bases at J, with 4 bases in the middle. The germline V gene has CDR1 ENHRY and CDR2 SYGVKD. The CDR3 contains 11 residues. The CDR3, as DNA: TGTGCCATCAGTGATAGAACTGAAGCTTTCTTT. This gives the protein CAISDRTEAFF.

This clonotype was picked up a small number of times. The rearrangement joins TRBV6-5 to TRBJ2-5; no clear D gene. V lost 6 bases to trimming and J lost 4 bases, with 12 bases between them. The germline CDR1 and CDR2 sequences are MNHEY and SVGAGI. CDR3 length: 13 residues. CDR3 in amino acids: CASSRGKAETQYF. The CDR3 DNA follows: TGTGCCAGCAGCCGCGGTAAGGCAGAGACCCAGTACTTC.

The chain is built from TRBV28 and TRBJ2-7, with 9 positions matching TRBD1. After removal of 7 bases from V and 3 bases from J, the junction contained 10 bases not matched to a gene. This CDR3 spans 15 amino acids. Germline V gene data show CDR1 as MDHEN and CDR2 as SYDVKM. CDR3 sequence: CASKIRTGVNYEQYF. The CDR3 nucleotides read TGTGCCAGCAAGATAAGGACAGGGGTAAACTACGAGCAGTACTTC.

V is TRBV30 and J is TRBJ2-3; D unclear. Germline assignment: CDR1 GTSNPN and CDR2 SVGIG (reference sequence). The CDR3 totals 11 residues. V was pared by 0 bases and J by 2 bases, with 0 bases between. CDR3 sequence (DNA): TGTGCCTGGAGTGTCACAGATACGCAGTATTTT. Its translation is CAWSVTDTQYF.

This chain joins TRBV6-5 and TRBJ1-5; weak D call: TRBD1 (5 bases). The CDR3 has 13 residues. CDR1 and CDR2 from the germline V gene are MNHEY and SVGAGI. V dropped 6 bases and J dropped 4 bases, with 10 bases sitting between them. CDR3 DNA: TGTGCCAGCAGCTGGGGGGGGAATCAGCCCCAGCATTTT. Translated, it gives CASSWGGNQPQHF.

The genes are TRBV4-1 and TRBJ2-2, with 9 bases identical to TRBD1. Germline loops: CDR1 MGHRA, CDR2 YSYEKL. V was pared by 5 bases and J by 5 bases, with 12 bases of the junction left unmatched. CDR3 length equals 17 residues. The CDR3 is CASSKRVRDRVTGELFF. CDR3 in DNA: TGCGCCAGCAGCAAACGAGTCCGGGACAGGGTAACCGGGGAGCTGTTTTTT.

This rearrangement joins TRBV29-1 to TRBJ2-3; D is ambiguous. CDR1 is SQVTM and CDR2 is ANQGSEA in the germline V gene. Trimming stripped 3 bases from V and 5 bases from J, with 3 bases between. This CDR3 is 10 amino acids long. CDR3 sequence: CSVDLDTQYF. CDR3 DNA: TGCAGCGTTGATTTAGATACGCAGTATTTT.

V usage is TRBV4-2 and J usage is TRBJ2-1; 7 bases are shared with TRBD2. The CDR3 is made up of 15 amino acids. Germline CDR1 reads LGHNA; CDR2 reads YNFKEQ. With V trimmed by 1 base and J by 5 bases, 5 bases remained unmatched. As DNA, the CDR3 is TGTGCCAGCAGCCAAGTTCTAGCGGAGCACAATGAGCAGTTCTTC. Its protein is CASSQVLAEHNEQFF.

The chain carries TRBV2 and TRBJ1-5, with D perhaps TRBD1 (5 bases). V gave up 7 bases and J gave up 7 bases, with 11 bases separating them. The length of the CDR3 is 12 residues. The germline V gene has CDR1 SNHLY and CDR2 FYNNEI. CDR3 bases: TGTGCCAGCAACCTAGGGGTGCAGCCCCAGCATTTT. Translated, it gives CASNLGVQPQHF. Combining the CDR3 with reference TRBV2 and TRBJ1-5 gives the whole variable domain EPEVTQTPSHQVTQMGQEVILRCVPISNHLYFYWYRQILGQKVEFLVSFYNNEISEKSEIFDDQFSVERPDGSNFTLKIRSTKLEDSAMYFCASNLGVQPQHFGDGTRLSIL.

The chain uses TRBV15 and TRBJ2-5; D may be TRBD1 (6 bases). This CDR3 spans 15 amino acids. Germline CDR1 reads LNHNV; CDR2 reads YYDKDF (reference sequence). Trimming removed 0 bases at V and 8 bases at J, with 16 bases between. CDR3 sequence reads: CATSRDQGQLRTQYF. CDR3 sequence (DNA): TGTGCCACCAGCAGAGATCAAGGACAGCTTAGAACCCAGTACTTC.

The chain combines TRBV28 with TRBJ1-2; D gene unclear. Germline CDR1 reads MDHEN; CDR2 reads SYDVKM. The V end lost 4 bases, the J end lost 6 bases, and 3 bases lay between the germline ends. CDR3 length: 10 amino acids. DNA of the CDR3: TGTGCCAGCAGTTCCGATGGCTACACCTTC. Its translation: CASSSDGYTF.

This clonotype was observed a single time. The DNA of the CDR3 is TGTGCCATCAGTGAAGGGGGGACTAGCTATGATGATGAGCAGTTCTTC. It encodes CAISEGGTSYDDEQFF. The chain couples TRBV10-3 to TRBJ2-1; TRBD2 matches 9 bases. The CDR3 covers 16 residues. V shed 3 bases and J 8 bases; nucleotides not matched to a gene: 11. Germline lookup yields CDR1 ENHRY and CDR2 SYGVKD.

This chain uses TRBV29-1 with TRBJ1-1; D uncertain. V was shortened by 8 bases and J by 1 base, with 5 bases between the two germline ends. CDR3 length equals 10 residues. Germline loops: CDR1 SQVTM, CDR2 ANQGSEA. CDR3: CSSGNTEAFF. The DNA for the CDR3 is TGCAGCTCAGGGAACACTGAAGCTTTCTTT.

The J gene is TRBJ1-2, the V gene TRBV21-1; the table's D call of TRBD1 was not tested on the DNA. TRBV21-1 is a known pseudogene. The CDR3 is 14 residues long. The CDR3 coding sequence is TGTGCCAGCACCGTATCGAGGACAGGGAAGGGCTACACCTTC. Protein: CASTVSRTGKGYTF.

The chain has TRBV9 and TRBJ1-5, with D unclear. The CDR3 is 15 amino acids. The V gene lost 0 bases and the J gene lost 2 bases, with 9 bases spanning the gap. Germline V gives CDR1 SGDLS, CDR2 YYNGEE. This CDR3 is CASSVEWDGNQPQHF. Written as DNA, the CDR3 is TGTGCCAGCAGCGTAGAGTGGGATGGCAATCAGCCCCAGCATTTT.

The chain recombines TRBV20-1 with TRBJ2-7; no firm D call. Trimming shortened V by 4 bases and J by 0 bases, and 10 bases separated the two germline ends. Germline-derived CDR1 and CDR2 are DFQATT and SNEGSKA (reference sequence). The CDR3 contains 13 residues. CDR3 sequence reads: CSATDKSSYEQYF. CDR3 nucleotide sequence: TGCAGTGCTACCGACAAGAGCTCCTACGAGCAGTACTTC.